This is a list of T cell receptor beta chains from one sample in a study of cytomegalovirus exposure and HLA in healthy donors. TCRdb keeps only in-frame clones here, not all; method: immunoSEQ multiplex PCR. The sample has 150,000 to 200,000 clones, around 81% seen once; the top ten hold approximately 2%. The sample taken for sequencing was PBMCs. The receptors come from a woman aged 25 to 39 in good health and CMV-seronegative. The CDR3 runs from the conserved cysteine through the conserved F or W. The D gene is left open where the match is weak. Rows may omit the clone size; those that give it use once, few, many or a size class.

TRBJ2-1	-	TRBD1	TRBV4-1	CASSQGTGGPRSYNEQFF	TGCGCCAGCAGCCAAGGGACAGGGGGCCCCCGGTCTTACAATGAGCAGTTCTTC
TRBJ2-7	-	TRBD2	TRBV7-2	CASSSQLAGTYEQYF	TGTGCCAGCAGCTCACAACTAGCGGGGACCTACGAGCAGTACTTC
TRBJ1-1	-	-	TRBV9	CASSGWRGSTEAFF	TGTGCCAGCAGCGGTTGGCGGGGGAGCACTGAAGCTTTCTTT
TRBJ2-7	-	-	TRBV7-7	CASSASKWSDSYEQYF	TGTGCTAGCAGCGCTAGTAAGTGGTCCGACTCCTACGAGCAGTACTTC
TRBJ1-1	-	TRBD1	TRBV28	CASRPLGQGSTEAFF	TGTGCCAGCAGACCTCTCGGACAGGGATCCACTGAAGCTTTCTTT
TRBJ2-2	-	-	TRBV11-2	CASRRRRGGPTGELFF	TGTGCCAGCAGGCGCCGGAGGGGGGGGCCTACCGGGGAGCTGTTTTTT
TRBJ2-7	-	TRBD2	TRBV10-3	CAISDPGLAGPSYEQYF	TGTGCCATCAGTGACCCAGGACTAGCGGGGCCCTCCTACGAGCAGTACTTC
TRBJ2-5	-	TRBD1	TRBV5-4	CASSSGQGREETQYF	TGTGCCAGCAGCTCCGGACAGGGCAGGGAAGAGACCCAGTACTTC
TRBJ2-1	-	TRBD2	TRBV7-6	CASSLQTSGLSYNEQFF	TGTGCCAGCAGCCTCCAGACTAGCGGCCTCTCCTACAATGAGCAGTTCTTC
TRBJ1-5	-	-	TRBV28	CASSQGSPGPQHF	TGTGCCAGCAGTCAGGGGTCCCCGGGACCCCAGCATTTT
TRBJ2-3	-	TRBD2	TRBV25-1	CASSTAGPSTDTQYF	TGTGCCAGCAGTACAGCGGGGCCTAGCACAGATACGCAGTATTTT
TRBJ2-3	-	TRBD1	TRBV27	CASSRLQTTGGLADTQYF	TGTGCCAGCAGCCGCCTCCAGACGACAGGGGGCCTAGCAGATACGCAGTATTTT
TRBJ1-3	few	-	TRBV15	CATSPSRGNTIYF	TGTGCCACCAGCCCATCTAGGGGAAACACCATATATTTT
TRBJ1-1	-	TRBD1	TRBV5-1	CASSFGDSIMNTEAFF	TGCGCCAGCAGCTTCGGGGACAGCATTATGAACACTGAAGCTTTCTTT
TRBJ2-2	-	TRBD2	TRBV5-4	CASSAGTSGISGELFF	TGTGCCAGCAGCGCAGGGACTAGCGGGATCTCCGGGGAGCTGTTTTTT
TRBJ2-2	-	-	TRBV19	CASSTHDKRAGELFF	TGTGCCAGTAGTACCCACGACAAAAGAGCCGGGGAGCTGTTTTTT
TRBJ1-1	-	-	TRBV28	CASSFRNTEAFF	TGTGCCAGCAGTTTCCGGAACACTGAAGCTTTCTTT
TRBJ1-2	-	TRBD1	TRBV28	CASSYGTGHYGYTF	TGTGCCAGCAGCTATGGGACAGGGCACTATGGCTACACCTTC
TRBJ2-1	-	-	TRBV6-1	CASRGGFLVDEQFF	TGTGCCAGCAGGGGGGGATTTTTGGTAGATGAGCAGTTCTTC
TRBJ2-5	-	TRBD2	TRBV7-9	CASSYQGTSGGETQYF	TGTGCCAGCAGCTACCAGGGGACTAGCGGAGGCGAGACCCAGTACTTC
TRBJ1-5	once	-	TRBV28	CASSEPGRGQPQHF	TGTGCCAGCAGTGAACCGGGACGGGGGCAGCCCCAGCATTTT
TRBJ2-7	-	-	TRBV4-1	CASSQERTPEQYF	TGCGCCAGCAGCCAAGAAAGGACACCTGAGCAGTACTTC
TRBJ2-5	once	-	TRBV7-9	CASNTGGQRKETQYF	TGTGCCAGCAATACGGGGGGCCAAAGGAAAGAGACCCAGTACTTC
TRBJ2-3	-	TRBD1	TRBV10-3	CAISGAQGTTDTQYF	TGTGCCATCAGTGGGGCACAGGGGACGACAGATACGCAGTATTTT
TRBJ2-1	-	TRBD2	TRBV7-9	CASSLGGRGFVNEQFF	TGTGCCAGCAGCTTAGGTGGGAGGGGTTTCGTTAATGAGCAGTTCTTC
TRBJ2-7	few	-	TRBV19	CASSISVPYEQYF	TGTGCCAGTAGTATCTCGGTACCCTACGAGCAGTACTTC
TRBJ1-2	-	TRBD1	TRBV7-2	CASSSGQRQSYGYTF	TGTGCCAGCAGCTCGGGACAGCGTCAGAGTTATGGCTACACCTTC
TRBJ1-1	-	-	TRBV5-4	CASSLGLANTEAFF	TGTGCCAGCAGCTTGGGACTTGCGAACACTGAAGCTTTCTTT
TRBJ2-7	-	TRBD2	TRBV4-3	CASSQDLLAAYEQYF	TGCGCCAGCAGCCAAGATCTGCTAGCGGCATACGAGCAGTACTTC
TRBJ2-1	-	-	TRBV1	CTSTYGETSRHEQFF	TGCACCAGCACCTACGGCGAGACTAGCAGGCATGAGCAGTTCTTC
TRBJ1-4	-	TRBD1	TRBV5-3	CARSSGGQANEKLFF	TGTGCCAGAAGCTCAGGGGGGCAGGCTAATGAAAAACTGTTTTTT
TRBJ1-3	-	-	TRBV7-6	CASSPGTTSGNTIYF	TGTGCCAGCAGCCCAGGGACAACCTCTGGAAACACCATATATTTT
TRBJ2-7	-	TRBD1	TRBV18	CASSPYMDRYEQYF	TGTGCCAGCTCACCTTATATGGACAGGTACGAGCAGTACTTC
TRBJ2-1	-	TRBD2	TRBV10-2	CASRPGLSKLISQYNEQFF	TGCGCCAGCAGGCCGGGACTATCGAAACTGATTTCCCAATACAATGAGCAGTTCTTC
TRBJ2-3	once	TRBD1	TRBV5-1	CASSPGQGFTDTQYF	TGCGCCAGCAGCCCTGGACAGGGGTTCACAGATACGCAGTATTTT
TRBJ2-2	-	-	TRBV6-5	CASSYSTYANTGELFF	TGTGCCAGCAGTTACTCTACCTACGCGAACACCGGGGAGCTGTTTTTT
TRBJ1-2	-	-	TRBV7-2	CASSLGGDSYGYTF	TGTGCCAGCAGCTTAGGAGGAGACTCCTATGGCTACACCTTC
TRBJ1-1	few	-	TRBV5-4	CASSPGGTFRTNTEAFF	TGTGCCAGCAGCCCGGGAGGGACATTTCGGACGAACACTGAAGCTTTCTTT
TRBJ2-6	-	-	TRBV7-7	CASSLGGTGANGLTF	TGTGCTAGCAGCTTAGGGGGGACTGGGGCCAACGGCCTGACTTTC
TRBJ2-6	-	TRBD1	TRBV6-1	CASRTGGSGANVLTF	TGTGCCAGCAGGACAGGGGGCTCTGGGGCCAACGTCCTGACTTTC
TRBJ1-1	-	-	TRBV19	CASSRSMNTEAFF	TGTGCCAGTAGTAGATCTATGAACACTGAAGCTTTCTTT
TRBJ2-1	-	-	TRBV7-8	CASSLAGGSISSYNEQFF	TGTGCCAGCAGCTTAGCGGGAGGTTCTATAAGCTCCTACAATGAGCAGTTCTTC
TRBJ2-7	few	TRBD1	TRBV19	CASSTGQGASYEQYF	TGTGCCAGTAGTACGGGACAGGGGGCGTCCTACGAGCAGTACTTC
TRBJ2-5	-	TRBD2	TRBV23-1	CASSQSGLADQETQYF	TGCGCCAGCAGTCAATCGGGACTAGCGGATCAAGAGACCCAGTACTTC
TRBJ1-5	-	TRBD1	TRBV27	CASSLGTGGNQPQHF	TGTGCCAGCAGTTTAGGGACAGGCGGCAATCAGCCCCAGCATTTT
TRBJ1-1	-	-	TRBV27	CASSFWPGSDTEAFF	TGTGCCAGCAGTTTTTGGCCAGGGTCAGACACTGAAGCTTTCTTT
TRBJ1-2	once	-	TRBV7-9	CSSSSLYGYTF	TGTTCCAGCAGCTCCCTCTATGGCTACACCTTC
TRBJ2-7	few	TRBD2	TRBV18	CASSPGSGRTYEQYF	TGTGCCAGCTCACCCGGTAGCGGGAGGACCTACGAGCAGTACTTC